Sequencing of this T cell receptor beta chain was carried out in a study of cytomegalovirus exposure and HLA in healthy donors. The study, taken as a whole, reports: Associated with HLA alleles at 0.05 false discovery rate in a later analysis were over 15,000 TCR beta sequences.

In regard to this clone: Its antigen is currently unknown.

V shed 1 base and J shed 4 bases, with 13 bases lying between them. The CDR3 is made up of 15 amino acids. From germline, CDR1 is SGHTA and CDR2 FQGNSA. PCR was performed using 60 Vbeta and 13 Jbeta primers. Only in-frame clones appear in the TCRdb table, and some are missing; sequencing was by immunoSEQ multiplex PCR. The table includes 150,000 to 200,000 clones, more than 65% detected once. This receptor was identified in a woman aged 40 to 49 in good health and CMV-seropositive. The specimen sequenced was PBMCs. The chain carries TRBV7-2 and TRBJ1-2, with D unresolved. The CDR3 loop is CASSLGITRGYGYTF. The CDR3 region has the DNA TGTGCCAGCAGCTTAGGGATCACGAGAGGCTATGGCTACACCTTC.